A selection of T cell receptor beta chains follows, all from one sample in a study of T cell responses to AZD1222 COVID-19 vaccine. Profiled with immunoSEQ multiplex PCR; TCRdb holds only in-frame clones, not every one. The sample records tens of thousands of clones, 80% being singletons. The specimen comprised peripheral blood, sampled 28 days after the second AZD1222 dose. The receptors stem from an adult who received the AZD1222 COVID-19 vaccine. CDR3s include the opening cysteine and the closing phenylalanine or tryptophan. Fields, in order: clone size, J gene, D gene, V gene, CDR3 protein, CDR3 DNA. D genes are given only for firm matches. Clone size appears in some rows only: once, few, many, or a class for an expanded clone.

few	TRBJ1-1	.	TRBV5-6	CASFEIGFGNMNTEAFF	TGTGCCAGCTTTGAGATAGGCTTCGGCAACATGAACACTGAAGCTTTCTTT
.	TRBJ2-7	TRBD1	TRBV11-2	CASSFGGKQGDEQYF	TGTGCCAGCAGCTTTGGGGGGAAACAGGGGGACGAGCAGTACTTC
once	TRBJ2-3	TRBD2	TRBV4-3	CASSQEPAGGVGTDTQYF	TGCGCCAGCAGCCAAGAACCAGCGGGGGGCGTCGGCACAGATACGCAGTATTTT
.	TRBJ2-3	.	TRBV6-4	CASGAGGGTDTQYF	TGTGCCAGCGGGGCCGGTGGGGGTACAGATACGCAGTATTTT
.	TRBJ2-6	.	TRBV15	CATSKPLSGANVLTF	TGTGCCACCAGCAAACCACTCTCTGGGGCCAACGTCCTGACTTTC
.	TRBJ2-7	.	TRBV7-2	CASSQGPETNYEQYF	TGTGCCAGCAGCCAGGGACCCGAGACTAACTACGAGCAGTACTTC
.	TRBJ1-1	TRBD1	TRBV2	CASPPGQEDTEAFF	TGTGCCAGTCCCCCGGGACAGGAAGACACTGAAGCTTTCTTT
.	TRBJ2-1	TRBD1	TRBV7-2	CASRGQGDFNEQFF	TGTGCCAGCAGGGGACAGGGGGACTTCAATGAGCAGTTCTTC
.	TRBJ1-6	.	TRBV9	CASSVDPGAYSYNSPLHF	TGTGCCAGCAGCGTAGATCCAGGGGCCTACTCCTATAATTCACCCCTCCACTTT
.	TRBJ1-1	TRBD1	TRBV6-2/TRBV6-3	CASSYLGQGSGAFF	TGTGCCAGCAGTTATCTTGGACAGGGAAGTGGAGCTTTCTTT
.	TRBJ1-2	.	TRBV25-1	CASSELQGYYGYTF	TGTGCCAGCAGTGAACTTCAGGGGTACTATGGCTACACCTTC
once	TRBJ1-6	.	TRBV18	CASSPRGGRDSPLHF	TGTGCCAGCTCACCACGAGGGGGAAGGGATTCACCCCTCCACTTT
.	TRBJ1-2	.	TRBV10-1	CASSWRLSSNTF	TGCGCCAGCAGTTGGCGGCTATCAAGCAACACCTTC
.	TRBJ1-4	TRBD1	TRBV7-8	CASSLDRGRANEKLFF	TGTGCCAGCAGCTTAGACAGGGGGCGAGCTAATGAAAAACTGTTTTTT
.	TRBJ1-6	.	TRBV30	CAWSALGGAGSPLHF	TGTGCCTGGAGTGCCCTTGGGGGGGCTGGATCACCCCTCCACTTT
.	TRBJ1-3	.	TRBV4-3	CASSQAWAAGNTIYF	TGCGCCAGCAGCCAAGCTTGGGCGGCTGGAAACACCATATATTTT
.	TRBJ1-2	TRBD1	TRBV30	CAWNTGGAEYGYTF	TGTGCCTGGAATACAGGGGGCGCAGAATATGGCTACACCTTC
.	TRBJ2-1	.	TRBV10-2	CASRAGYLYNEQFF	TGCGCCAGCAGGGCCGGGTATTTGTACAATGAGCAGTTCTTC
.	TRBJ1-2	.	TRBV12-3/TRBV12-4	CASVRGLGYTF	TGTGCCAGCGTTCGGGGTTTAGGCTACACCTTC
.	TRBJ1-3	.	TRBV11-2	CASSLIPGSSGNTIYF	TGTGCCAGCAGCTTAATCCCGGGGAGCTCTGGAAACACCATATATTTT
.	TRBJ1-1	.	TRBV14	CASSQNTEAFF	TGTGCCAGCAGCCAAAACACTGAAGCTTTCTTT
.	TRBJ1-1	.	TRBV10-3	CAAHRDMNTEAFF	TGTGCCGCCCACAGGGACATGAACACTGAAGCTTTCTTT
.	TRBJ1-4	.	TRBV5-4	CASSLEGRMDEKLFF	TGTGCCAGCAGCTTGGAGGGAAGAATGGATGAAAAACTGTTTTTT
.	TRBJ2-3	TRBD1	TRBV13	CASSLGDRETTDTQYF	TGTGCCAGCAGCTTAGGGGACAGGGAGACCACAGATACGCAGTATTTT
.	TRBJ1-1	TRBD1	TRBV28	CASTPTGATDTEAFF	TGTGCCAGCACCCCGACAGGGGCGACGGACACTGAAGCTTTCTTT
.	TRBJ2-5	TRBD1	TRBV9	CASSESTGIQETQYF	TGTGCCAGCAGCGAATCGACAGGGATCCAAGAGACCCAGTACTTC
few	TRBJ1-5	.	TRBV6-5	CASTYSTVFNQPQHF	TGTGCCAGCACCTATTCGACGGTCTTCAATCAGCCCCAGCATTTT
.	TRBJ2-1	TRBD2	TRBV19	CASRKTSGEYNEQFF	TGTGCCAGTAGGAAGACTAGCGGGGAATACAATGAGCAGTTCTTC
.	TRBJ2-1	.	TRBV6-5	CATKGGDSSYNEQFF	TGTGCCACCAAGGGGGGGGATAGCTCCTACAATGAGCAGTTCTTC
.	TRBJ2-3	TRBD2	TRBV7-2	CASSSSGGALDTQYF	TGTGCCAGCAGTTCTAGCGGGGGGGCGTTAGATACGCAGTATTTT
.	TRBJ2-1	TRBD2	TRBV19	CASSGGIHYNEQFF	TGTGCCAGTAGCGGGGGGATCCATTACAATGAGCAGTTCTTC
.	TRBJ1-3	TRBD1	TRBV24-1	CATSDRDSGGNTIYF	TGTGCCACCAGCGACAGGGACTCTGGGGGAAACACCATATATTTT
.	TRBJ1-5	.	TRBV6-2/TRBV6-3	CASSYNQGIRPQHF	TGTGCCAGCAGTTACAATCAGGGAATTAGGCCCCAGCATTTT
.	TRBJ2-7	TRBD2	TRBV2	CASRSTSGGASYEQYF	TGTGCCAGCAGATCTACTAGCGGGGGGGCCTCTTACGAGCAGTACTTC
.	TRBJ1-5	TRBD1	TRBV2	CASSPLTGVTQPQHF	TGTGCCAGCAGTCCACTTACAGGGGTGACTCAGCCCCAGCATTTT
.	TRBJ2-5	.	TRBV10-2	CASRTTWGQETQYF	TGCGCCAGCAGGACCACGTGGGGCCAAGAGACCCAGTACTTC
.	TRBJ2-3	.	TRBV6-2/TRBV6-3	CASSEGGAGTDTQYF	TGTGCCAGCAGCGAAGGGGGGGCGGGGACAGATACGCAGTATTTT
many	TRBJ1-5	TRBD1	TRBV7-9	CASSLSDRVPNQPQHF	TGTGCCAGCAGCTTGTCCGACAGGGTCCCTAATCAGCCCCAGCATTTT
.	TRBJ2-7	TRBD2	TRBV5-1	CASSLIAGGREQYF	TGCGCCAGCAGCCTCATAGCGGGGGGGCGCGAGCAGTACTTC
.	TRBJ2-3	TRBD2	TRBV10-1	CASSEQRGNTDTQYF	TGCGCCAGCAGTGAACAGCGGGGGAACACAGATACGCAGTATTTT
.	TRBJ1-5	.	TRBV19	CASSGLQYNQPQHF	TGTGCCAGTAGTGGTTTGCAGTACAATCAGCCCCAGCATTTT
.	TRBJ2-7	TRBD1	TRBV11-2	CASSLVGVLRDSPYEQYF	TGTGCCAGCAGCTTAGTCGGAGTACTCCGGGACAGCCCCTACGAGCAGTACTTC
.	TRBJ2-1	.	TRBV5-8	CASSFGGLSYNEQFF	TGTGCCAGCAGCTTCGGTGGACTCTCCTACAATGAGCAGTTCTTC
.	TRBJ1-1	.	TRBV7-9	CASSPNLNTEAFF	TGTGCCAGCAGCCCTAATCTGAACACTGAAGCTTTCTTT
.	TRBJ2-7	.	TRBV2	CASSLTDPLVGQYF	TGTGCCAGCAGTTTGACAGACCCTTTGGTGGGGCAGTACTTC